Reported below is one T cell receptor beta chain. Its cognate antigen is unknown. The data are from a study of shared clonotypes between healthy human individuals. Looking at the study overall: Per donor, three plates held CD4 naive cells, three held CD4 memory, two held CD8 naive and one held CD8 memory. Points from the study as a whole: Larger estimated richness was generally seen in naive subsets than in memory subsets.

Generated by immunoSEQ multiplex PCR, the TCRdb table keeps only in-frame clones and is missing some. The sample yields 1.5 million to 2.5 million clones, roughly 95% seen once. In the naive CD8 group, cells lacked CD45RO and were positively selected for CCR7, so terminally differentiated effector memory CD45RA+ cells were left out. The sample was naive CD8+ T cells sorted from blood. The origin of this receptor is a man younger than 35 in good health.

Here the CDR3 reads CASSLTGPNTGELFF. CDR3 coding DNA: TGTGCCAGCAGTTTGACAGGGCCGAACACCGGGGAGCTGTTTTTT. The V and J genes are TRBV28 and TRBJ2-2; TRBD1 aligns across 7 bases. CDR1 and CDR2 (germline): MDHEN, SYDVKM. J lost 0 bases, V lost 3 bases, and 1 base had no gene match. This CDR3 spans 15 amino acids.